The subject of this entry is one T cell receptor (beta chain). Its antigen remains unknown. This specimen belongs to a study of tissue T cells after allogeneic stem cell transplantation. Study background: Tissue samples with histologically apparent lymphocytes on H&E review were prioritized for sequencing.

After removal of 4 bases from V and 9 bases from J, the junction contained 3 bases not matched to a gene. CDR1 and CDR2 from the germline V gene are SGHNT and YYREEE (reference sequence). The CDR3 totals 12 residues. Here immunoSEQ multiplex PCR was the method, and the copy in TCRdb shows in-frame clones only, minus some. The repertoire includes about 12,000 clones, around 70% of them detected once, and roughly an eighth sits in the top ten. Overall study results and limits: This small cohort was clinically heterogeneous, and sampling depth was a limitation. Motif-based clustering found tissue-specific repertoire signatures shared across patients, though few clones were shared. Only a limited share of tissue TCRs appeared in blood or spleen.

The sequencing used tissue from the right colon, collected at autopsy. The receptor was derived from a woman aged 18-55 years with breast cancer. The chain links TRBV5-4 to TRBJ1-2, with TRBD1 matching over 10 bases. CDR3 region: CASSVGQGSYTF. The CDR3 DNA follows: TGTGCCAGCAGCGTGGGACAGGGGAGCTACACCTTC.